This TCR beta chain was sequenced for a study of blood T cell repertoires in COVID-19. For the study at large: Sites in the United States, Italy and Spain provided acute and convalescent COVID-19 samples. From T cells, B-cell-depleted T cells, or PBMCs came the material, which was cDNA or gDNA.

The germline V gene encodes CDR1 MNHNY and CDR2 SVGAGI (reference sequence). CDR3 length: 13 amino acids. Unmatched junction bases numbered 4, after V lost 7 bases and J lost 3 bases. Under the authors' procedure: Counts of nucleated cells, estimated from reference gene primer amplification, were obtained. Profiling relied on immunoSEQ multiplex PCR, and the TCRdb table lists in-frame clones only, not all of them. D and trimming were read from the DNA, whereas the V and J calls and clone size are those reported in that table. The sample consists of 40,000 to 55,000 clones, roughly nine tenths of them appearing once.

Input material: peripheral blood. The receptor was derived from a human donor in a cohort sampled during active COVID-19. The V and J genes are TRBV6-6 and TRBJ2-5; 8 nucleotides align to TRBD2. The CDR3 sequence is CASNILAEETQYF. The CDR3 DNA follows: TGTGCCAGCAACATACTAGCGGAAGAGACCCAGTACTTC.